This T cell receptor (beta chain) was obtained from a study of early T cells in non-severe SARS-CoV-2 infection. This clonotype was seen more than once but under ten times. Germline CDR1 and CDR2: DFQATT and SNEGSKA (reference sequence). The ends lost 3 bases at V and 6 bases at J; junction bases unmatched: 22. This CDR3 has 20 residues. Tagging with unique molecular identifiers was applied to individual cDNA molecules. TCRdb re-analysed the 5' RACE reads in MiXCR, keeping a single row per CDR3 protein. In the table there are about 110,000 distinct CDR3 sequences, roughly an eighth of which are singletons.

Input material: whole blood. The chain carries TRBV20-1 and TRBJ2-1, with TRBD2 matching over 11 bases. This sequence originates from an adult who was a healthcare worker with PCR-confirmed SARS-CoV-2 infection or an uninfected control (not recorded which). Here the CDR3 reads CSASIPRGTSGFFPLNEQFF. The CDR3 DNA sequence: TGCAGTGCTAGCATCCCCAGGGGGACTAGCGGTTTCTTCCCCCTCAATGAGCAGTTCTTC.